The entry below describes one T cell receptor beta chain. These data originate in a study of blood T cell repertoires in COVID-19. As for the study in general: T cells, B-cell-depleted T cells, or PBMCs provided the cDNA or gDNA that served as material.

As processed by the authors: By means of reference gene primer amplification, nucleated cell counts were estimated. TCRdb's table, derived via immunoSEQ multiplex PCR, lists solely in-frame clones and lacks some. V and J calls plus clone size are reproduced from that table; the DNA served to infer D and trimming. The data contain approximately 230,000 clones, roughly 88% of them singletons. The CDR3 consists of 14 residues. Germline assignment: CDR1 SGHTS and CDR2 YDEGEE. V gave up 1 base and J gave up 7 bases, with 12 bases separating them. The origin of this receptor is a man under 40 who had recovered from COVID-19. The rearrangement joins TRBV5-8 to TRBJ1-5; D is unclear. Sequencing used peripheral blood. The CDR3 sequence: CASSLLRGGQPQHF. CDR3 nucleotides: TGTGCCAGCAGCTTGCTCCGGGGAGGACAGCCCCAGCATTTT. The full variable domain, with the rest looked up from reference TRBV5-8 and TRBJ1-5, is EAGVTQSPTHLIKTRGQQATLRCSPISGHTSVYWYQQALGLGLQFLLWYDEGEERNRGNFPPRFSGRQFPNYSSELNVNALELEDSALYLCASSLLRGGQPQHFGDGTRLSIL.